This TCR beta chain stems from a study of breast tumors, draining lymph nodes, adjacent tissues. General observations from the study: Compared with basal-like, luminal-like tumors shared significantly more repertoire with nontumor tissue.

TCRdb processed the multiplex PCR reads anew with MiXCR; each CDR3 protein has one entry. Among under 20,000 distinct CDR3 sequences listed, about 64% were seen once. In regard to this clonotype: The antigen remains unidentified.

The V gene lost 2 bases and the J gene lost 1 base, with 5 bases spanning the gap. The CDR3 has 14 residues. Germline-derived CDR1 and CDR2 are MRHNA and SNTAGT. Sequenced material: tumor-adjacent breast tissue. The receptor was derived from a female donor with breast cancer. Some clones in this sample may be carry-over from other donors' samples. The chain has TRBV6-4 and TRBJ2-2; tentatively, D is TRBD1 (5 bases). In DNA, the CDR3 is TGTGCCAGCAGTGACACAGGGAACACCGGGGAGCTGTTTTTT. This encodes CASSDTGNTGELFF.